Below, 20 T cell receptor beta chains from the same sample are listed, as sequenced in a study of control samples from healthy donors and cancer patients. Clones were sequenced by immunoSEQ multiplex PCR, and TCRdb holds only the in-frame ones, with some missing. The data hold hundreds of thousands of clones, with 75% to 95% observed a single time. The sample was PBMCs. Receptors were obtained from a man aged 35 to 55 with head and neck cancer.

V and J are TRBV25-1 and TRBJ2-7; either TRBD1 or TRBD2 may fit D (5 bases each). V was trimmed by 4 bases and J by 7 bases, leaving 17 bases between them. Germline-derived CDR1 and CDR2 are MGHDK and SYGVNS. The CDR3 extends over 14 amino acids. Here the CDR3 DNA reads TGTGCCAGCAGTGGGGACCCGGGGCTAAGGGAGCAGTACTTC. Residues: CASSGDPGLREQYF.

The J gene is TRBJ1-3, the V gene TRBV28; possible D gene TRBD1, 6 bases. V lost 3 bases and J 2 bases, leaving 14 bases between the germline ends. This CDR3 region has 16 residues. Germline V lookup: CDR1 MDHEN, CDR2 SYDVKM. The CDR3 DNA reads as TGTGCCAGCAGTTTTTTGGGGGGCGTAGCTGGAAACACCATATATTTT. The encoded protein is CASSFLGGVAGNTIYF.

This chain links TRBV7-2 with TRBJ2-1; 7 positions agree with TRBD2. The length of the CDR3 is 13 residues. The junction had 1 base not matched to a gene; V was cut back by 8 bases and J by 0 bases. Per the germline V gene, CDR1 is SGHTA and CDR2 is FQGNSA. DNA for the CDR3: TGTGCCAGCGGGGGGGTCTCCTACAATGAGCAGTTCTTC. This encodes CASGGVSYNEQFF.

The V call is TRBV15, the J call TRBJ1-2, with a weak D call TRBD1 (6 bases). V dropped 4 bases and J dropped 3 bases, with 18 bases sitting between them. CDR1 is LNHNV, CDR2 YYDKDF, per germline (reference sequence). The CDR3 consists of 16 residues. Written as DNA, the CDR3 is TGTGCCACCAGCAAGGAGGGGGGCGGACTATACTATGGCTACACCTTC. Residues: CATSKEGGGLYYGYTF.

The genes are TRBV12-3 or TRBV12-4 and TRBJ2-7; D remains ambiguous. Trimming took 6 bases from V and 4 from J, leaving 10 bases between them. The CDR3 runs 12 residues. CDR3 amino acids: CASSGDSYEQYF. Written as DNA, the CDR3 is TGTGCCAGCAGCGGAGACTCGTACGAGCAGTACTTC.

This CDR3 reads CASSLILDEKLFF. In DNA, the CDR3 is TGTGCCAGCAGCTTAATTCTTGATGAAAAACTGTTTTTT. The chain couples TRBV7-9 to TRBJ1-4; the D is unclear. CDR3 length: 13 residues. Germline values: CDR1 SEHNR, CDR2 FQNEAQ (reference sequence). V was clipped by 2 bases and J by 6 bases, with 7 bases between them.

The chain is built from TRBV5-1 and TRBJ1-2; D uncertain. Germline V lookup: CDR1 SGHRS, CDR2 YFSETQ. The length of the CDR3 is 13 residues. V lost 4 bases and J lost 4, with 11 bases in between. CDR3 amino acids: CASSLGRLYGYTF. The CDR3 nucleotides read TGCGCCAGCAGCCTCGGGCGGCTCTATGGCTACACCTTC.

This clone was detected only once. V gene TRBV5-1 combines with J gene TRBJ1-1, with 7 bases lining up with TRBD1. The V gene's germline CDR1 is SGHRS and CDR2 YFSETQ. With 5 bases clipped from V and 6 bases from J, the junction kept 13 bases outside the gene matches. CDR3 length: 15 amino acids. The DNA for the CDR3 is TGCGCCAGCAGGGTTGGCGGCAGGGGGAGCGCTGAAGCTTTCTTT. It is translated as CASRVGGRGSAEAFF.

This rearrangement joins TRBV30 to TRBJ1-2, with D perhaps matching TRBD1 (5 bases). The V gene lost 2 bases and the J gene lost 4 bases, with 20 bases spanning the gap. This CDR3 region has 16 residues. The germline gives CDR1 GTSNPN, CDR2 SVGIG (reference sequence). CDR3 loop: CAWSIWSGPASYGYTF. CDR3 coding DNA: TGTGCCTGGAGTATTTGGTCGGGACCCGCTAGCTATGGCTACACCTTC.

The CDR3 sequence is CASSLDPPSSYNEQFF. In DNA form, the CDR3 reads TGTGCCAGCAGCTTAGATCCGCCCAGCTCCTACAATGAGCAGTTCTTC. The chain employs TRBV7-6 and TRBJ2-1, with no clear D. Per germline, CDR1 SGHVS and CDR2 FNYEAQ. V was cut by 1 base and J by 0 bases, with 10 bases left in between. The CDR3 consists of 16 residues.

The chain employs TRBV5-1 and TRBJ2-5; D is possibly TRBD2 (6 bases). Between the trimmed V and J ends, which lost 3 bases and 5 bases, there was a span of 17 bases. This CDR3 contains 15 residues. Germline values: CDR1 SGHRS, CDR2 YFSETQ. The CDR3 loop reads CASSWGGGSGETQYF. CDR3 coding DNA: TGCGCCAGCAGCTGGGGAGGAGGGTCGGGCGAGACCCAGTACTTC. The entire variable domain, with the rest obtained from reference TRBV5-1 and TRBJ2-5, is as follows: KAGVTQTPRYLIKTRGQQVTLSCSPISGHRSVSWYQQTPGQGLQFLFEYFSETQRNKGNFPGRFSGRQFSNSRSEMNVSTLELGDSALYLCASSWGGGSGETQYFGPGTRLLVL.

The V call is TRBV5-1, the J call TRBJ2-6; D is unresolved. Trimming removed 0 bases from V and 0 bases from J, with 4 bases in between. In germline, CDR1 is SGHRS, CDR2 YFSETQ. CDR3 length: 15 amino acids. The CDR3 sequence: CASSLGGSGANVLTF. CDR3 DNA sequence: TGCGCCAGCAGCTTGGGGGGCTCTGGGGCCAACGTCCTGACTTTC. Drawing the rest from reference TRBV5-1 and TRBJ2-6, the complete variable domain is KAGVTQTPRYLIKTRGQQVTLSCSPISGHRSVSWYQQTPGQGLQFLFEYFSETQRNKGNFPGRFSGRQFSNSRSEMNVSTLELGDSALYLCASSLGGSGANVLTFGAGSRLTVL.

V gene TRBV10-3 combines with J gene TRBJ2-7; a possible D gene is TRBD2 (6 bases). Germline V CDR1 and CDR2: ENHRY, SYGVKD. V was clipped by 4 bases and J by 0 bases, with 19 bases between them. The CDR3 sequence is 17 residues long. The CDR3 coding sequence is TGTGCCATCAGTGCGATCCCCGGGACTGAGAGCTCCTACGAGCAGTACTTC. Residues: CAISAIPGTESSYEQYF.

This clone was observed once. The chain combines TRBV2 with TRBJ1-1, with a weak D call TRBD1 (5 bases). The CDR3 has 9 residues. V was trimmed by 10 bases and J by 8 bases, leaving 8 bases between them. The germline CDR1 and CDR2 sequences are SNHLY and FYNNEI. CDR3 bases: TGTGCCACCAGGGAGGAAGCTTTCTTT. Protein sequence: CATREEAFF. The whole variable domain, remainder taken from reference TRBV2 and TRBJ1-1, is EPEVTQTPSHQVTQMGQEVILRCVPISNHLYFYWYRQILGQKVEFLVSFYNNEISEKSEIFDDQFSVERPDGSNFTLKIRSTKLEDSAMYFCATREEAFFGQGTRLTVV.

This chain joins TRBV4-2 and TRBJ2-7; D possibly matches TRBD1 or TRBD2 (5 bases each). V was cut by 0 bases and J by 6 bases, with 12 bases left in between. The CDR3 totals 14 residues. Germline CDR1 is LGHNA and CDR2 is YNFKEQ. The CDR3: CASSQDRDLSEQYF. CDR3 in DNA: TGTGCCAGCAGCCAAGATCGGGACCTAAGCGAGCAGTACTTC.

The chain links TRBV6-5 to TRBJ2-7, with TRBD2 matching 7 bases. V lost 7 bases to trimming and J lost 2 bases; unmatched junction nucleotides: 5. The germline gives CDR1 MNHEY, CDR2 SVGAGI. The CDR3 extends over 13 amino acids. The CDR3 is CASTEGRAYEQYF. The CDR3 DNA reads TGTGCCAGCACCGAAGGGAGGGCCTACGAGCAGTACTTC.

The J gene is TRBJ2-7, the V gene TRBV5-3; 7 bases are a match to TRBD2. TRBV5-3 is flagged as an ORF with uncertain function. With V trimmed by 4 bases and J by 3 bases, 10 bases remained unmatched. The CDR3 has 15 residues. CDR3 residues: CARSTTGTTNYEQYF. The DNA of the CDR3 is TGTGCCAGAAGCACCACCGGGACTACGAACTACGAGCAGTACTTC.

This chain joins TRBV19 and TRBJ2-2; D gene uncertain. The V end lost 4 bases, the J end lost 0 bases, and 6 bases lay between the germline ends. The CDR3 spans 14 residues. Germline loops: CDR1 LNHDA, CDR2 SQIVND (reference sequence). The CDR3 reads CASSTRSNTGELFF. DNA for the CDR3: TGTGCCAGTAGTACTCGATCGAACACCGGGGAGCTGTTTTTT.

The chain couples TRBV5-6 to TRBJ2-7; a possible D gene is TRBD2 (6 bases). This CDR3 contains 15 residues. The V end lost 1 base, the J end lost 2 bases, and 13 bases lay between the germline ends. Germline lookup yields CDR1 SGHDT and CDR2 YYEEEE. This CDR3 reads CASSLRWEAAYEQYF. CDR3 nucleotide sequence: TGTGCCAGCAGCTTGAGGTGGGAGGCAGCCTACGAGCAGTACTTC.

A note on this clone: A read error may account for a junction end that differs from germline. Distinct nucleotide sequences in the sample also encode this CDR3. The gene calls are TRBV28 and TRBJ2-6; 9 nucleotides match TRBD1. Germline CDR1 is MDHEN and CDR2 is SYDVKM. The CDR3 has 18 amino acids. CDR3 DNA sequence: TGTGCCAGCAGTTTACCTCTCAGGACAGGGGCTGGGGCCAACGTCCTGACCTTC. It yields the protein CASSLPLRTGAGANVLTF.